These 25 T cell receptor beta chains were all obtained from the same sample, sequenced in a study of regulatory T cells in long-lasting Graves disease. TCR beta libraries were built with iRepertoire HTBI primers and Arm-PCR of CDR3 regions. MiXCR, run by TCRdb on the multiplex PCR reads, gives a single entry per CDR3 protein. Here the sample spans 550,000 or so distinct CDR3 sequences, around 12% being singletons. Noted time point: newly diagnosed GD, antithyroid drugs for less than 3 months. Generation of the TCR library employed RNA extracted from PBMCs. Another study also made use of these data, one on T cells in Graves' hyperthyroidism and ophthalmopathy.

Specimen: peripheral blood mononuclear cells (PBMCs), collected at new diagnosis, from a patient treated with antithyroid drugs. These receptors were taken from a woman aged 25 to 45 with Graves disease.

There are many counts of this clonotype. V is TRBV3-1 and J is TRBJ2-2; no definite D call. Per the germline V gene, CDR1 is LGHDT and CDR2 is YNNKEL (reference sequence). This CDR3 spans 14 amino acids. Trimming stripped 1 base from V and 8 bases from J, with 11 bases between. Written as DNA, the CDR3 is TGTGCCAGCAGCCAAGGAAGGTTGGTTGGGGAGCTGTTTTTT. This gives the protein CASSQGRLVGELFF. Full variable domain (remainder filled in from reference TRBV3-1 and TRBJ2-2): DTAVSQTPKYLVTQMGNDKSIKCEQNLGHDTMYWYKQDSKKFLKIMFSYNNKELIINETVPNRFSPKSPDKAHLNLHINSLELGDSAVYFCASSQGRLVGELFFGEGSRLTVL.

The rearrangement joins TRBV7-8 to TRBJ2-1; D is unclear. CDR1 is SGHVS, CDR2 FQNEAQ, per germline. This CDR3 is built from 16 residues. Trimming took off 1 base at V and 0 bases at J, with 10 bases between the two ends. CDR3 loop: CASSLDDRRSYNEQFF. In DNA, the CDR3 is TGTGCCAGCAGCTTAGATGACCGACGCTCCTACAATGAGCAGTTCTTC.

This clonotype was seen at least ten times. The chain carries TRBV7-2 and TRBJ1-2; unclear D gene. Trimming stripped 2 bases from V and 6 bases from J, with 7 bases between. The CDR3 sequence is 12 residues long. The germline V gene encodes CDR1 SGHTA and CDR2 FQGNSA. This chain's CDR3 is CASSLWRNGYTF. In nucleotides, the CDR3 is TGTGCCAGCAGCTTATGGCGGAATGGCTACACCTTC.

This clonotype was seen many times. The CDR3 region is CASSTRLSQGNTEAFF. The CDR3 DNA reads as TGTGCCAGTAGTACCCGCTTATCACAGGGAAACACTGAAGCTTTCTTT. V gene TRBV19 combines with J gene TRBJ1-1, with D perhaps TRBD1 (6 bases). This CDR3 is built from 16 residues. Trimming removed 4 bases at V and 2 bases at J, with 17 bases between. Looked up from germline, CDR1 is LNHDA and CDR2 is SQIVND (reference sequence).

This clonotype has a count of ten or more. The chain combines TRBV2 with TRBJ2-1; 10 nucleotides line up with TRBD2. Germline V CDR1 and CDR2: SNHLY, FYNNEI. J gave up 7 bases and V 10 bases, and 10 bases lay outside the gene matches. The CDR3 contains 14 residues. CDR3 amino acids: CANILAGAINEQFF. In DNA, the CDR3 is TGTGCCAACATCCTAGCGGGAGCAATTAATGAGCAGTTCTTC.

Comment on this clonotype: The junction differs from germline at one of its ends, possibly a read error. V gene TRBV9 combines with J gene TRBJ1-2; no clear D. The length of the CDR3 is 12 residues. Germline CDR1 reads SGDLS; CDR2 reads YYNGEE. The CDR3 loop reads CASSVVDGGYTF. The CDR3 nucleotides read TGTGCCAGTAGCGTAGTAGATGGGGGCTACACCTTC.

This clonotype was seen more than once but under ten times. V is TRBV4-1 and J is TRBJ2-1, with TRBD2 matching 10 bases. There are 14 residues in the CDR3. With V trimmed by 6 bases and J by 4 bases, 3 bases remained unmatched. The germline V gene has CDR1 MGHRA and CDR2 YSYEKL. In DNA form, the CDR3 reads TGCGCCAGCAGAATACTAGCGGGATACAATGAGCAGTTCTTC. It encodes CASRILAGYNEQFF.

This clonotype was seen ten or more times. The CDR3 protein is CASSLDGRGYEQYF. The CDR3 DNA reads TGTGCCAGCAGCTTAGATGGGCGAGGCTACGAGCAGTACTTC. The chain couples TRBV11-2 to TRBJ2-7; D is undetermined. The CDR3 has 14 residues. The germline CDR1 and CDR2 sequences are SGHAT and FQNNGV. Trimming took off 0 bases at V and 3 bases at J, with 9 bases between the two ends.

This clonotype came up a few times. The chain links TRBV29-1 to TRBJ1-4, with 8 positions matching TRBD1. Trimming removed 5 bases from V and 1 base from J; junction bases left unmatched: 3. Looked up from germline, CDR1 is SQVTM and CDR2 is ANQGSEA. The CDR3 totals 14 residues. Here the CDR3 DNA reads TGCAGCGTTTACGACAGGGGAACTAATGAAAAACTGTTTTTT. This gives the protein CSVYDRGTNEKLFF.

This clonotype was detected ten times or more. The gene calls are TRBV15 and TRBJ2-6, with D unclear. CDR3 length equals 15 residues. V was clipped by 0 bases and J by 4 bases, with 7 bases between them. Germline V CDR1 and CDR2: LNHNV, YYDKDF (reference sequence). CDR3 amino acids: CATSRDEVGANVLTF. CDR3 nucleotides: TGTGCCACCAGCAGAGATGAAGTAGGGGCCAACGTCCTGACTTTC.

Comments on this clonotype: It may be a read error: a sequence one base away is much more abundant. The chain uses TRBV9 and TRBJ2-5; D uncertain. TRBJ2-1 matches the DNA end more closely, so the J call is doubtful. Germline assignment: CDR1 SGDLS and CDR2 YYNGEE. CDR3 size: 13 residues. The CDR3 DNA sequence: TGTGCCAGCAGCCCATCGGTGGGAAGCGAGCAGTTCTTC. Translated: CASSPSVGSEQFF.

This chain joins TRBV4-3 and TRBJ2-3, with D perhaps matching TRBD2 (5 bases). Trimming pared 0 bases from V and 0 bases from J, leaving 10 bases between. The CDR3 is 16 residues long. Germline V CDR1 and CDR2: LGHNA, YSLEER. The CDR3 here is CASSQESGTSTDTQYF. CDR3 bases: TGCGCCAGCAGCCAAGAATCGGGAACGAGCACAGATACGCAGTATTTT.

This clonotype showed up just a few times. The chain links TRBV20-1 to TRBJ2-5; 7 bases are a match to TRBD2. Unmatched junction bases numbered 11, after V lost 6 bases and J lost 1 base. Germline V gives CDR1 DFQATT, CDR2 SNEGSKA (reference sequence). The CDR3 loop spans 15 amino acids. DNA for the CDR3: TGCAGTGCCAACGGGGGGTTTTCGTCCCAAGAGACCCAGTACTTC. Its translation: CSANGGFSSQETQYF.

The CDR3 sequence: CASRARQGAWRMNTEAFF. The CDR3 nucleotides read TGTGCCAGCAGAGCCCGACAGGGGGCTTGGAGAATGAACACTGAAGCTTTCTTT. The chain employs TRBV6-1 and TRBJ1-1; TRBD1 aligns across 10 bases. Germline loops: CDR1 MNHNS, CDR2 SASEGT. The CDR3 extends over 18 amino acids. With V trimmed by 6 bases and J by 0 bases, 13 bases remained unmatched.

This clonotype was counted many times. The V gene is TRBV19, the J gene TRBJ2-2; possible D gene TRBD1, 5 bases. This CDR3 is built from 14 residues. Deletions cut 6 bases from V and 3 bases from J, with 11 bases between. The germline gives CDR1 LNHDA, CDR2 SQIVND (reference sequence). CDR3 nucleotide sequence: TGTGCCAGTAGGCCAGGGCCCTACACCGGGGAGCTGTTTTTT. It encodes CASRPGPYTGELFF.

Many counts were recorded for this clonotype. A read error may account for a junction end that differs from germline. The chain's CDR3 is CASSTGQGNTEAFF. The CDR3 coding sequence is TGCGCCAGCAGCACAGGACAGGGGAACACTGAAGCTTTCTTT. This chain uses TRBV11-1 with TRBJ1-1, with 8 bases that match TRBD1. Germline V gene lookup returns CDR1 SGHAT and CDR2 FQDESV (reference sequence). This CDR3 contains 14 residues.

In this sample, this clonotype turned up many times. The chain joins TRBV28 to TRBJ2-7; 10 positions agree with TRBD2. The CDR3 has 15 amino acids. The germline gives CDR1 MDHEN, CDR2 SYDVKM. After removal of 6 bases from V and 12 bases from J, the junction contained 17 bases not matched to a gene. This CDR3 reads CASRQPGLATHPAYF. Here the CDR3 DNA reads TGTGCCAGCAGGCAGCCGGGACTAGCGACCCACCCGGCGTACTTC.

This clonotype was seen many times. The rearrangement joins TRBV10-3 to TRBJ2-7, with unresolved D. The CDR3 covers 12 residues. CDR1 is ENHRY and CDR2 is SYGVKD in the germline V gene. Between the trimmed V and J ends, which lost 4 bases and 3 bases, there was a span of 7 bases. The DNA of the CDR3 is TGTGCCATCAGTGGGGGAAACTACGAGCAGTACTTC. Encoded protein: CAISGGNYEQYF.

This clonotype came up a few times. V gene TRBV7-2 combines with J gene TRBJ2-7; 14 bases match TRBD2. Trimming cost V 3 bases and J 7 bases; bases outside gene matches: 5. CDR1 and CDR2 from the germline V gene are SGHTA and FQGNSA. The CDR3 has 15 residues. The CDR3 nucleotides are TGTGCCAGCAGCTTGGGACTAGCGGGGGCCCAGGAGCAGTACTTC. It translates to CASSLGLAGAQEQYF.

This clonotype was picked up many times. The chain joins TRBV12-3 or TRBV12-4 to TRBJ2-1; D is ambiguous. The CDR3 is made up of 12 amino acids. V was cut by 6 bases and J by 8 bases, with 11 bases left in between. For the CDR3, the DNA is TGTGCCAGCAGCACCCCGGGCCATGAGCAGTTCTTC. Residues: CASSTPGHEQFF.

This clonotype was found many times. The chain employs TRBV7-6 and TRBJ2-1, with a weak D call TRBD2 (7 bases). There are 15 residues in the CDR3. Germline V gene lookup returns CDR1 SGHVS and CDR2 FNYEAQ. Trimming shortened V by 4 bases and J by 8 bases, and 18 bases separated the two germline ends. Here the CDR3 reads CASSWTEVAGYEQFF. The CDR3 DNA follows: TGTGCCAGCAGCTGGACAGAAGTAGCGGGCTATGAGCAGTTCTTC.

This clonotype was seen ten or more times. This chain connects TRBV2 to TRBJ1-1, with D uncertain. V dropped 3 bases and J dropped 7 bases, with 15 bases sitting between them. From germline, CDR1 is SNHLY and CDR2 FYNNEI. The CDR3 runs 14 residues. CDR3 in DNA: TGTGCCAGCAGTGACGACGCAACCCCGAATGAAGCTTTCTTT. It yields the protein CASSDDATPNEAFF.

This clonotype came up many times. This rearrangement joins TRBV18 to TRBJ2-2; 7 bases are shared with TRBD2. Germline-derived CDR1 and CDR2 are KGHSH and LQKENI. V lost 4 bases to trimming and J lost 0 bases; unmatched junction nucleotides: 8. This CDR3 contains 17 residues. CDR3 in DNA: TGTGCCAGCTCACGCGGGACTATCTACGCGAACACCGGGGAGCTGTTTTTT. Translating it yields CASSRGTIYANTGELFF.

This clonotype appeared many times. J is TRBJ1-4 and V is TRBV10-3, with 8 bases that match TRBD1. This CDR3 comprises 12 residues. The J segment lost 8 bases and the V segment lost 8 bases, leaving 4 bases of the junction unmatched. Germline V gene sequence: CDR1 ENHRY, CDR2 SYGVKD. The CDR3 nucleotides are TGTGCCATCGGACAGGGCGGGGAAAAACTGTTTTTT. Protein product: CAIGQGGEKLFF.

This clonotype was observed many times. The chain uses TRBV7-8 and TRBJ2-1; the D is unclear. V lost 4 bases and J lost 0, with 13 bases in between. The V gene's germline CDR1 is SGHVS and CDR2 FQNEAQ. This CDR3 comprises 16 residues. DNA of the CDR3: TGTGCCAGCAGCTCCCGGCGGTTCAGCTCCTACAATGAGCAGTTCTTC. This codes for CASSSRRFSSYNEQFF.